This paragraph reports one TCR beta chain. Trimming removed 2 bases from V and 5 bases from J, with 22 bases in between. The CDR3 sequence is 17 residues long. Germline V gene data show CDR1 as SGHAT and CDR2 as FQNNGV. This sample is drawn from a study of T-cell memory formation after mild COVID-19. From 5'RACE with constant-segment primers came TCR alpha and TCR beta cDNA libraries that carried sample barcodes and UMIs. Via MiXCR, TCRdb re-called the 5' RACE reads, giving one row per CDR3 protein. The profile shows about 470,000 distinct CDR3 sequences, approximately 25% of them singletons. This rearrangement joins TRBV11-2 to TRBJ2-7; D uncertain. The sequencing input was PBMCs or a T cell subset sorted from them (not recorded which). The sequence was obtained from an adult woman who had mild COVID-19 (a few samples of this study predate the infection). Cell type and time point are not known. The CDR3 DNA follows: TGTGCCAGCAGCTTAAGGATTTGGACCACCGGCACCCACGAGCAGTACTTC. Translated: CASSLRIWTTGTHEQYF.